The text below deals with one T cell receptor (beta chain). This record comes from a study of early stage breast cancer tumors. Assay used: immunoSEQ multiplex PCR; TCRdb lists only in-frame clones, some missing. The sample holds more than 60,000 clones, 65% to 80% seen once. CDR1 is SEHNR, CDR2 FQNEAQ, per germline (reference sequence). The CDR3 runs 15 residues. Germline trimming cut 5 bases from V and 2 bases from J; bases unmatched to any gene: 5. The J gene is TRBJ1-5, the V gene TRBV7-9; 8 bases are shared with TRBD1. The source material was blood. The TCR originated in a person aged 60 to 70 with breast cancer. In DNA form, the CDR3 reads TGTGCCAGCAGCAAGGACAGGGTTGGCAATCAGCCCCAGCATTTT. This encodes CASSKDRVGNQPQHF.